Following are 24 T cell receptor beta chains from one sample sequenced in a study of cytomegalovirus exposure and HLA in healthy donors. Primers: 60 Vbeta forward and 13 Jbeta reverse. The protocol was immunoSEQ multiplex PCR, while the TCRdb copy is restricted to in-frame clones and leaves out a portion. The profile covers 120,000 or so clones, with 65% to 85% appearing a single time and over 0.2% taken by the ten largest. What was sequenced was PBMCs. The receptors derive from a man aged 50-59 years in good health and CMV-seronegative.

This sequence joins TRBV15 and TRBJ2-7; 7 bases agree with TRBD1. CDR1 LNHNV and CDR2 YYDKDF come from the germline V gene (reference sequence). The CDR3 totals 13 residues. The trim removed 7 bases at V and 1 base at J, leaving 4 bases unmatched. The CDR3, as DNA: TGTGCCACCATGGGGACAGAGTCCTACGAGCAGTACTTC. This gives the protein CATMGTESYEQYF. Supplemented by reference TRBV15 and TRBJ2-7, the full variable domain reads DAMVIQNPRYQVTQFGKPVTLSCSQTLNHNVMYWYQQKSSQAPKLLFHYYDKDFNNEADTPDNFQSRRPNTSFCFLDIRSPGLGDTAMYLCATMGTESYEQYFGPGTRLTVT.

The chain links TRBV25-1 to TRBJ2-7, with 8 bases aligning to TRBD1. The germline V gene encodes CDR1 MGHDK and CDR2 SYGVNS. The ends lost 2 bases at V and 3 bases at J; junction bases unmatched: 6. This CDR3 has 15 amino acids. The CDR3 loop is CASSEKDRENYEQYF. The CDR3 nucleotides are TGTGCCAGCAGTGAAAAGGACAGGGAAAACTACGAGCAGTACTTC.

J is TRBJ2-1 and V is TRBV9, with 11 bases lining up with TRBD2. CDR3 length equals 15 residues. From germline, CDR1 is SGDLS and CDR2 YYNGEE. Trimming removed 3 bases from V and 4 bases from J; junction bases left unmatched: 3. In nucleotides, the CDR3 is TGTGCCAGCAGCGGGACTAGCGGGTTATACAATGAGCAGTTCTTC. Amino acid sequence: CASSGTSGLYNEQFF.

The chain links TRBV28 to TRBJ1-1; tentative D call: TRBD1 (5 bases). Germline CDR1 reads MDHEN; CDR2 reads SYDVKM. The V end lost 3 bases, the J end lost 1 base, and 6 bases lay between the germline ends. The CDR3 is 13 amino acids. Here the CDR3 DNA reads TGTGCCAGCAGTTTCGGGGGGAACACTGAAGCTTTCTTT. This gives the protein CASSFGGNTEAFF. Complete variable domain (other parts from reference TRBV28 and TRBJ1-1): DVKVTQSSRYLVKRTGEKVFLECVQDMDHENMFWYRQDPGLGLRLIYFSYDVKMKEKGDIPEGYSVSREKKERFSLILESASTNQTSMYLCASSFGGNTEAFFGQGTRLTVV.

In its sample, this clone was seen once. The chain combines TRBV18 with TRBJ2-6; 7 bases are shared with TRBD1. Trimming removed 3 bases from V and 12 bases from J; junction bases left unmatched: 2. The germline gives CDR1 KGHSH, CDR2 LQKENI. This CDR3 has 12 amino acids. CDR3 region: CASSPGQAVLTF. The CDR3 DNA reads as TGTGCCAGCTCACCCGGACAGGCCGTCCTGACTTTC. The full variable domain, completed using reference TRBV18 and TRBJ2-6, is NAGVMQNPRHLVRRRGQEARLRCSPMKGHSHVYWYRQLPEEGLKFMVYLQKENIIDESGMPKERFSAEFPKEGPSILRIQQVVRGDSAAYFCASSPGQAVLTFGAGSRLTVL.

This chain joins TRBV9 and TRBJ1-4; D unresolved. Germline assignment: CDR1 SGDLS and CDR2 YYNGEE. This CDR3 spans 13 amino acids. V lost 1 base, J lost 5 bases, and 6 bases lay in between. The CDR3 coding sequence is TGTGCCAGCAGCGTACTACCGAATGAAAAACTGTTTTTT. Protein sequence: CASSVLPNEKLFF.

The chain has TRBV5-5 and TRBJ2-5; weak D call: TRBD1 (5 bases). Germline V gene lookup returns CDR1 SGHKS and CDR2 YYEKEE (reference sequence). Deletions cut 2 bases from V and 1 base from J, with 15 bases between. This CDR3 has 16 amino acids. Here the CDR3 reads CASSLAPFTGQETQYF. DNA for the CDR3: TGTGCCAGCAGCTTAGCCCCTTTCACAGGCCAAGAGACCCAGTACTTC. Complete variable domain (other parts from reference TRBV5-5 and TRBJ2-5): DAGVTQSPTHLIKTRGQQVTLRCSPISGHKSVSWYQQVLGQGPQFIFQYYEKEERGRGNFPDRFSARQFPNYSSELNVNALLLGDSALYLCASSLAPFTGQETQYFGPGTRLLVL.

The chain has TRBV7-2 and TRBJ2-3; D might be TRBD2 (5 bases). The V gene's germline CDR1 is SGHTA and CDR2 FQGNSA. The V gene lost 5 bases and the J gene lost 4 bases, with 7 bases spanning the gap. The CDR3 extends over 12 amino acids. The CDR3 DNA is TGTGCCAGCAGCCCCGGGGCAGATACGCAGTATTTT. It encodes CASSPGADTQYF.

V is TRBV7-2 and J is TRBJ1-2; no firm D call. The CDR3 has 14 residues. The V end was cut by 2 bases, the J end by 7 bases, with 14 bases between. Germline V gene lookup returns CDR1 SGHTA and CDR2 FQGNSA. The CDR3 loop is CASSLRSSGSGYTF. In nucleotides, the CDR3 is TGTGCCAGCAGCTTACGGTCCTCAGGTAGTGGCTACACCTTC.

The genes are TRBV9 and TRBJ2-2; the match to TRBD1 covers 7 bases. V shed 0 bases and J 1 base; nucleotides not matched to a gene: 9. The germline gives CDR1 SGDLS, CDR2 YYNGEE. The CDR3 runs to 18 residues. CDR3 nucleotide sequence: TGTGCCAGCAGCGTAGTCCCAATTGACAGGGTGAACACCGGGGAGCTGTTTTTT. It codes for CASSVVPIDRVNTGELFF.

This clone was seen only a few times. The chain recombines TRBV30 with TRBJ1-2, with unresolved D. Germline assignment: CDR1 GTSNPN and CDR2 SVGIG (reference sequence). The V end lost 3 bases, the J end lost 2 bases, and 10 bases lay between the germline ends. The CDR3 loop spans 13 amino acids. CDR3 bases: TGTGCCTGGAGCCCGGCGGTCAACTATGGCTACACCTTC. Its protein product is CAWSPAVNYGYTF.

The CDR3 sequence is CASSPTTGAGNQPQHF. CDR3 DNA: TGTGCCAGCAGCCCCACGACAGGGGCTGGGAATCAGCCCCAGCATTTT. The chain links TRBV11-2 to TRBJ1-5, with TRBD1 matching 8 bases. CDR3 length: 16 residues. V lost 5 bases, J lost 4 bases, and 10 bases stayed unmatched. CDR1 is SGHAT, CDR2 FQNNGV, per germline.

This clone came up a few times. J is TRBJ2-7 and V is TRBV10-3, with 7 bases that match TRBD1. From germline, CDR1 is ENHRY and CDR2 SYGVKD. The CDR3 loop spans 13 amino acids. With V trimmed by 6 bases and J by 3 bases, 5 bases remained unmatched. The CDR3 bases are TGTGCCATCAGCGGTAGGGACAGCTACGAGCAGTACTTC. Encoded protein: CAISGRDSYEQYF.

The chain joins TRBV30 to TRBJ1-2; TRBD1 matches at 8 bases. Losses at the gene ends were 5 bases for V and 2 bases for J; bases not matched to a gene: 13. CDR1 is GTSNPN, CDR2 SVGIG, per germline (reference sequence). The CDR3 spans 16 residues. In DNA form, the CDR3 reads TGTGCCTGGGAGACAGGGGATCAAGGATGGAACTATGGCTACACCTTC. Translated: CAWETGDQGWNYGYTF.

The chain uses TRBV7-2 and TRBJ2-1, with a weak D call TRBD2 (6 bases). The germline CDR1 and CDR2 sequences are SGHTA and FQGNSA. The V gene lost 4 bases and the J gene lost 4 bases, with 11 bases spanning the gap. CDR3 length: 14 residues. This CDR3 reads CASSSAGRYNEQFF. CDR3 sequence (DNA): TGTGCCAGCAGCTCGGCGGGGAGGTACAATGAGCAGTTCTTC.

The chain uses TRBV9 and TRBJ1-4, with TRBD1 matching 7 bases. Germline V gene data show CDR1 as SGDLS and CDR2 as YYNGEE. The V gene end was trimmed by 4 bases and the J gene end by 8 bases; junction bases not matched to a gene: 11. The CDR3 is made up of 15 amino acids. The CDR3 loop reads CASSLTGEPREKLFF. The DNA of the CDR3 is TGTGCCAGCAGCTTAACAGGGGAGCCTAGGGAAAAACTGTTTTTT.

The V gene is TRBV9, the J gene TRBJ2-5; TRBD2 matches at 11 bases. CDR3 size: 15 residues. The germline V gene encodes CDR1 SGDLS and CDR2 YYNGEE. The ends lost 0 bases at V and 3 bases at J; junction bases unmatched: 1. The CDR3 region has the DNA TGTGCCAGCAGCGTAGTTAGCGGGGGGGAAGAGACCCAGTACTTC. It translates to CASSVVSGGEETQYF.

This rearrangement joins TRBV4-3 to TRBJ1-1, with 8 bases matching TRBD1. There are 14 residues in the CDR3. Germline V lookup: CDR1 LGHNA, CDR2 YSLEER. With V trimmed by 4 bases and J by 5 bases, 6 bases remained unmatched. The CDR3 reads CASSLQGVMTEAFF. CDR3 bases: TGCGCCAGCAGCCTACAGGGGGTTATGACTGAAGCTTTCTTT.

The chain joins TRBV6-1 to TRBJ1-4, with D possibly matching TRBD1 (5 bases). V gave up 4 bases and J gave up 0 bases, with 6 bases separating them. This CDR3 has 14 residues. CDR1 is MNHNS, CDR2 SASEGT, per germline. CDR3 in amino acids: CASSGQTTNEKLFF. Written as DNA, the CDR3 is TGTGCCAGCAGTGGACAGACAACTAATGAAAAACTGTTTTTT.

This CDR3 reads CASSGKKTGVAEQYF. Written as DNA, the CDR3 is TGTGCCAGCAGTGGCAAAAAGACAGGGGTGGCCGAGCAGTACTTC. The V and J genes are TRBV27 and TRBJ2-7; 8 bases align to TRBD1. CDR1 and CDR2 from the germline V gene are MNHEY and SMNVEV (reference sequence). The CDR3 contains 15 residues. Trimming cost V 5 bases and J 6 bases; bases outside gene matches: 12.

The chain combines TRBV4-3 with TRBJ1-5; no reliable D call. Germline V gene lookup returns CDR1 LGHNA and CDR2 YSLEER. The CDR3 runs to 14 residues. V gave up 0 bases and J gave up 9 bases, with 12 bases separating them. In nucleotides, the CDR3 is TGCGCCAGCAGCCAAGATGTGTCCGGACTGCCCCAGCATTTT. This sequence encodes CASSQDVSGLPQHF.

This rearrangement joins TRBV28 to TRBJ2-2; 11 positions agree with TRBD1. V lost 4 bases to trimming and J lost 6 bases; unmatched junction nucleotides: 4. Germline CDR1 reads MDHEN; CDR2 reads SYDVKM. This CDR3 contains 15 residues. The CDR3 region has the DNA TGTGCCAGCAGTTGGACAGGGGGCAGGTCCGGGGAGCTGTTTTTT. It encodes CASSWTGGRSGELFF.

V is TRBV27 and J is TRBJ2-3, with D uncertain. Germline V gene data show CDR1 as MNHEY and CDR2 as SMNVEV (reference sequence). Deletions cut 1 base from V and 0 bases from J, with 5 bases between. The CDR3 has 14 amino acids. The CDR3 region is CASSLFPSTDTQYF. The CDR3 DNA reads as TGTGCCAGCAGTTTATTCCCTAGCACAGATACGCAGTATTTT.

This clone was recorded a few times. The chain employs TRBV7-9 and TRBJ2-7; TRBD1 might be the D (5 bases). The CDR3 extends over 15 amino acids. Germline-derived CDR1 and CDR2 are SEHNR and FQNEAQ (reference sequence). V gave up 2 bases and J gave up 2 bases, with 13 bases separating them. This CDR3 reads CASSLSSQGPYEQYF. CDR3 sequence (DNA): TGTGCCAGCAGCTTATCCTCCCAGGGCCCCTACGAGCAGTACTTC.